This TCR beta chain was sequenced for a study of regulatory T cells in long-lasting Graves disease. This clonotype showed up many times. What it recognizes is unknown. Indicated time point: newly diagnosed GD, antithyroid drugs for less than 3 months. PBMCs were the source of the RNA used for TCR sequencing. The TCR beta library used iRepertoire HTBI primers with Arm-PCR amplification of CDR3. TCRdb re-analysed the multiplex PCR reads in MiXCR, keeping a single row per CDR3 protein. This table holds under 300,000 distinct CDR3 sequences, 20% to 25% found once. V lost 4 bases and J lost 0, with 6 bases in between. CDR1 is SGHDN, CDR2 FVKESK, per germline. This CDR3 is built from 13 residues. Overall study findings and caveats: When disease was persistent, TRBV28, TRBJ1-2 and TRBJ2-5 were the favored segments. Peripheral blood was the sole material, not thyroid tissue. Among persistent patients, a larger number of public clonotypes were shared (about 3,000) than among newly diagnosed patients (just over 950).

This chain links TRBV14 with TRBJ1-1; D gene ambiguous. This material consisted of peripheral blood mononuclear cells (PBMCs), taken at new diagnosis, from a patient treated with antithyroid drugs. The receptor comes from a female donor with Graves disease. In nucleotides, the CDR3 is TGTGCCAGCAGCCTGGGCATGAACACTGAAGCTTTCTTT. This translates into CASSLGMNTEAFF.